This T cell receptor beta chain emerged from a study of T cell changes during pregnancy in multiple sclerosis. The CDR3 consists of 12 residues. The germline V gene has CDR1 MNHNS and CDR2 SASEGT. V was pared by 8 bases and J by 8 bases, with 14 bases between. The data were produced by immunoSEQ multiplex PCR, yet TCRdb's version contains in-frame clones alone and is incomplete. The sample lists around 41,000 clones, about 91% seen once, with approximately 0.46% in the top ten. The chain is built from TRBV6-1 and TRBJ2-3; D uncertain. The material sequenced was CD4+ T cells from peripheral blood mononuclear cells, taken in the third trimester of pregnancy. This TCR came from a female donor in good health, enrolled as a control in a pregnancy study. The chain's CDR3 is CASWPGVGTQYF. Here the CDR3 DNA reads TGTGCCAGCTGGCCAGGTGTTGGTACGCAGTATTTT.